The 18 T cell receptor beta chains in this list originate from one sample, sequenced in a study of control samples from healthy donors and cancer patients (dated by TCRdb to the early 2020s). Receptors were amplified or captured by the immunoSEQ multiplex PCR assay. The immuneACCESS repertoire file appears here via TCRdb, limited to in-frame rearrangements. These files lack a portion of the clones; in checked studies, under half of the deficit traces to unresolved V genes, and the cause of the others is not known. The sample table lists about 150,000 clones, 80% to 95% of them with a count of one. The ten largest make up 0.68% of the sample. Sequencing was done on a sample of blood. These receptor sequences come from a woman under 40 in good health.

The V and J genes are TRBV11-3 and TRBJ1-1, with D possibly TRBD1 on 6 matching bases. Germline CDR1 is SGHNT and CDR2 is YENEEA. The V end was cut by 1 base, the J end by 8 bases, with 11 bases between. This CDR3 has 13 residues. The CDR3 region has the DNA TGTGCCAGCAGCTTAGGTGGGGGCCGGGAAGCTTTCTTT. It is translated as CASSLGGGREAFF.

V usage is TRBV10-3 and J usage is TRBJ1-5; D is unclear. V shed 0 bases and J shed 6 bases, with 9 bases lying between them. The CDR3 contains 14 residues. Looked up from germline, CDR1 is ENHRY and CDR2 is SYGVKD. This chain's CDR3 is CAISESESSQPQHF. In DNA form, the CDR3 reads TGTGCCATCAGTGAGTCCGAAAGTTCTCAGCCCCAGCATTTT.

The chain is built from TRBV2 and TRBJ2-1; 11 bases line up with TRBD1. Losses at the gene ends were 3 bases for V and 16 bases for J; bases not matched to a gene: 5. Germline CDR1 is SNHLY and CDR2 is FYNNEI. The CDR3 runs 12 residues. CDR3 loop: CASSDRDRGNFF. As DNA, the CDR3 is TGTGCCAGCAGTGATCGGGACAGGGGGAACTTCTTC.

The chain recombines TRBV9 with TRBJ2-1, with 11 bases that match TRBD2. The V gene's germline CDR1 is SGDLS and CDR2 YYNGEE. The V gene end was trimmed by 0 bases and the J gene end by 8 bases; junction bases not matched to a gene: 7. The CDR3 covers 16 residues. CDR3 coding DNA: TGTGCCAGCAGCGTAGGGGCTAGCGGGAGGAAGGATGAGCAGTTCTTC. Translated, it gives CASSVGASGRKDEQFF. The whole variable domain, remainder taken from reference TRBV9 and TRBJ2-1, is DSGVTQTPKHLITATGQRVTLRCSPRSGDLSVYWYQQSLDQGLQFLIQYYNGEERAKGNILERFSAQQFPDLHSELNLSSLELGDSALYFCASSVGASGRKDEQFFGPGTRLTVL.

V gene TRBV4-3 combines with J gene TRBJ1-2, with no clear D. Trimming removed 0 bases at V and 5 bases at J, with 16 bases between. The CDR3 consists of 16 residues. Germline-derived CDR1 and CDR2 are LGHNA and YSLEER. The CDR3 reads CASSQDIAEMGYGYTF. In nucleotides, the CDR3 is TGCGCCAGCAGCCAAGATATTGCCGAGATGGGGTATGGCTACACCTTC.

The CDR3 reads CASRPQRQVYGYTF. The CDR3 DNA follows: TGTGCCAGCAGACCCCAGAGACAGGTATATGGCTACACCTTC. The V gene is TRBV6-5, the J gene TRBJ1-2; perhaps TRBD1 as D (6 bases). CDR1 and CDR2 (germline): MNHEY, SVGAGI. The germline V and J ends were trimmed by 6 bases and 5 bases, with 16 bases remaining between them. The CDR3 is 14 residues long.

This clone was picked up a small number of times. Distinct nucleotide sequences in the sample also encode this CDR3. The V gene is TRBV13, the J gene TRBJ1-1; TRBD1 might be the D (6 bases). CDR3 size: 14 residues. V was clipped by 0 bases and J by 4 bases, with 9 bases between them. Looked up from germline, CDR1 is PRHDT and CDR2 is FYEKMQ (reference sequence). The CDR3 nucleotides read TGTGCCAGCAGCTTAGGCGGCAGGGGCACTGAAGCTTTCTTT. Encoded protein: CASSLGGRGTEAFF.

The genes are TRBV7-8 and TRBJ1-5; 10 bases agree with TRBD1. CDR1 is SGHVS and CDR2 is FQNEAQ in the germline V gene. The CDR3 length is 17 residues. V gave up 5 bases and J gave up 6 bases; unmatched junction bases: 13. Here the CDR3 reads CASSTTGTGVAGQPQHF. The CDR3 DNA reads as TGTGCCAGCAGCACAACCGGGACAGGGGTGGCGGGTCAGCCCCAGCATTTT. Based on the CDR3 plus reference TRBV7-8 and TRBJ1-5, the full variable domain is GAGVSQSPRYKVAKRGQDVALRCDPISGHVSLFWYQQALGQGPEFLTYFQNEAQLDKSGLPSDRFFAERPEGSVSTLKIQRTQQEDSAVYLCASSTTGTGVAGQPQHFGDGTRLSIL.

This clone was recorded once. This sequence joins TRBV6-2 or TRBV6-3 and TRBJ2-1; tentative D call: TRBD2 (5 bases). The V end lost 2 bases, the J end lost 3 bases, and 5 bases lay between the germline ends. The length of the CDR3 is 13 residues. CDR1 MNHEY and CDR2 SVGEGT come from the germline V gene. Here the CDR3 reads CASSYRDYNEQFF. The CDR3 DNA follows: TGTGCCAGCAGTTACCGGGACTACAATGAGCAGTTCTTC.

The chain uses TRBV11-3 and TRBJ1-1, with 10 bases lining up with TRBD1. Per the germline V gene, CDR1 is SGHNT and CDR2 is YENEEA. There are 16 residues in the CDR3. Trimming cost V 5 bases and J 5 bases; bases outside gene matches: 11. CDR3 coding DNA: TGTGCCAGCAGCCTGACGACAGGGGGCTGGGGAACTGAAGCTTTCTTT. Encoded protein: CASSLTTGGWGTEAFF.

The V call is TRBV19, the J call TRBJ2-3; D is unclear. Germline-derived CDR1 and CDR2 are LNHDA and SQIVND (reference sequence). V was clipped by 5 bases and J by 4 bases, with 4 bases between them. The CDR3 contains 11 residues. In DNA, the CDR3 is TGTGCCAGTAGTGGAGCAGATACGCAGTATTTT. It specifies CASSGADTQYF.

The genes are TRBV6-6 and TRBJ1-5; 9 positions agree with TRBD1. The germline V gene encodes CDR1 MNHNY and CDR2 SVGAGI (reference sequence). The CDR3 has 14 amino acids. Trimming took 2 bases from V and 5 from J; bases not matched to a gene: 1. CDR3 nucleotide sequence: TGTGCCAGCAGTTACCGGACAGGGGATCAGCCCCAGCATTTT. Residues: CASSYRTGDQPQHF.

This chain connects TRBV19 to TRBJ2-7, with 7 bases matching TRBD1. Germline V gene lookup returns CDR1 LNHDA and CDR2 SQIVND (reference sequence). The CDR3 runs 15 residues. V lost 6 bases, J lost 2 bases, and 10 bases stayed unmatched. For the CDR3, the DNA is TGTGCCAGTAGAATCACAGGGGTAAGAACCTACGAGCAGTACTTC. It encodes CASRITGVRTYEQYF.

This rearrangement joins TRBV7-3 to TRBJ2-2; the match to TRBD2 covers 11 bases. This CDR3 is 19 amino acids long. V trimming: 5 bases; J trimming: 1 base; junction bases outside the gene matches: 12. CDR1 is SGHTA and CDR2 is FQGTGA in the germline V gene. CDR3 nucleotide sequence: TGTGCCAGCAGCCCGACCCGGAGACTAGCGGGACAGAACACCGGGGAGCTGTTTTTT. Encoded protein: CASSPTRRLAGQNTGELFF.

V and J are TRBV30 and TRBJ2-7; D might be TRBD1 (6 bases). The CDR3 totals 13 residues. Germline V lookup: CDR1 GTSNPN, CDR2 SVGIG (reference sequence). V shed 8 bases and J shed 0 bases, with 14 bases lying between them. CDR3 loop: CAVNGQYSYEQYF. In DNA form, the CDR3 reads TGTGCCGTTAACGGACAGTACTCCTACGAGCAGTACTTC.

The rearrangement joins TRBV12-3 or TRBV12-4 to TRBJ2-1; D gene unclear. V gave up 5 bases and J gave up 9 bases, with 8 bases separating them. CDR3 length: 11 amino acids. This chain's CDR3 is CASSRSVEQFF. The CDR3 nucleotides read TGTGCCAGCAGTCGCTCGGTTGAGCAGTTCTTC.

The CDR3 DNA sequence: TGTGCCAGCAGCAGTCCCAGGCCTGGTTATTCACCCCTCCACTTT. Its translation is CASSSPRPGYSPLHF. The genes are TRBV7-9 and TRBJ1-6; D remains ambiguous. Per the germline V gene, CDR1 is SEHNR and CDR2 is FQNEAQ (reference sequence). The CDR3 sequence is 15 residues long. The germline V and J ends were trimmed by 5 bases and 8 bases, with 16 bases remaining between them.

The rearrangement links TRBV3-1 (or the pseudogene TRBV3-2) to TRBJ2-1; 8 bases match TRBD1. This CDR3 is 13 amino acids long. The germline V gene encodes CDR1 LGHDT and CDR2 YNNKEL (reference sequence). CDR3 residues: CAIPGQDDNEQFF. CDR3 sequence (DNA): TGTGCTATACCGGGACAGGATGATAATGAGCAGTTCTTC.